A single sample is the source of the 20 T cell receptor beta chains below, sequenced in a study of sequential checkpoint blockade in melanoma. Treatment of the sample: randomized to nivolumab then ipilimumab (arm A) or the reverse (arm B). Only in-frame clones appear in the TCRdb table, and some are missing; sequencing was by immunoSEQ multiplex PCR. Altogether about 20,000 clones are present, approximately 58% being singletons, with the ten largest covering roughly a sixth. The sample was CD8+ T cells sorted from blood (inferred from file names), taken from a patient given nivolumab and ipilimumab in sequence. Receptors originate from a human donor with melanoma.

This clone was found once. The chain is built from TRBV30 and TRBJ2-1; D is uncertain. Trimming cost V 1 base and J 9 bases, with 4 bases left between them. CDR1 GTSNPN and CDR2 SVGIG come from the germline V gene (reference sequence). CDR3 length equals 10 residues. The CDR3 nucleotides read TGTGCCTGGAGTGGGAGTGAGCAGTTCTTC. Residues: CAWSGSEQFF.

This clone is judged medium-sized (0.01 to 0.1%). This rearrangement joins TRBV10-2 to TRBJ2-7; D might be TRBD2 (6 bases). Germline V gives CDR1 WSHSY, CDR2 SAAADI. V shed 9 bases and J shed 4 bases, with 13 bases lying between them. The CDR3 length is 12 residues. CDR3 in amino acids: CASSQEGYEQYF. CDR3 coding DNA: TGCGCCAGTTCCCAGGAGGGTTACGAGCAGTACTTC.

The chain uses TRBV4-2 and TRBJ2-7; 13 nucleotides match TRBD2. V trimming: 2 bases; J trimming: 2 bases; junction bases outside the gene matches: 3. This CDR3 has 16 amino acids. Germline CDR1 is LGHNA and CDR2 is YNFKEQ. CDR3 region: CASSQTGTSGAYEQYF. For the CDR3, the DNA is TGTGCCAGCAGCCAAACCGGGACTAGCGGGGCCTACGAGCAGTACTTC.

The table lists this clone with a few counts. CDR3 coding DNA: TGTGCCAGCAGCGTGGGGGGGGATATCTACAATGAGCAGTTCTTC. This translates into CASSVGGDIYNEQFF. The rearrangement joins TRBV9 to TRBJ2-1; TRBD2 matches 7 bases. J gave up 3 bases and V 2 bases, and 5 bases lay outside the gene matches. The CDR3 extends over 15 amino acids. The V gene's germline CDR1 is SGDLS and CDR2 YYNGEE.

The chain couples TRBV5-1 to TRBJ2-1, with a tentative D call TRBD2 (5 bases). Germline-derived CDR1 and CDR2 are SGHRS and YFSETQ. The V gene lost 5 bases and the J gene lost 0 bases, with 12 bases spanning the gap. The CDR3 extends over 15 amino acids. The DNA for the CDR3 is TGCGCCAGCAGATCGGGATTTTCCTCCTACAATGAGCAGTTCTTC. It is translated as CASRSGFSSYNEQFF.

The V gene is TRBV6-5, the J gene TRBJ1-1; 7 bases are a match to TRBD1. CDR3 size: 14 residues. The germline V gene has CDR1 MNHEY and CDR2 SVGAGI. Losses at the gene ends were 2 bases for V and 4 bases for J; bases not matched to a gene: 4. This CDR3 is CASSYASGGTEAFF. The DNA for the CDR3 is TGTGCCAGCAGTTACGCTTCAGGGGGCACTGAAGCTTTCTTT.

The chain has TRBV19 and TRBJ1-1, with TRBD1 identical over 9 bases. Germline CDR1 reads LNHDA; CDR2 reads SQIVND (reference sequence). The CDR3 is 14 amino acids. J gave up 5 bases and V 4 bases, and 5 bases lay outside the gene matches. The CDR3 coding sequence is TGTGCCAGTAGTACGGGGACAGGGTGGACTGAAGCTTTCTTT. Translation: CASSTGTGWTEAFF.

The chain joins TRBV6-6 to TRBJ2-7, with 7 bases matching TRBD2. J lost 11 bases, V lost 6 bases, and 10 bases had no gene match. Germline CDR1 reads MNHNY; CDR2 reads SVGAGI (reference sequence). The CDR3 spans 12 residues. CDR3 sequence (DNA): TGTGCCAGCAGGACGGGGGGACCCCCGGAGTACTTC. Its protein is CASRTGGPPEYF.

This chain connects TRBV27 to TRBJ2-2, with D unclear. The CDR3 covers 13 residues. CDR1 MNHEY and CDR2 SMNVEV come from the germline V gene (reference sequence). Trimming stripped 7 bases from V and 1 base from J, with 7 bases between. The CDR3 reads CASNSMNTGELFF. In DNA form, the CDR3 reads TGTGCCAGCAACAGCATGAACACCGGGGAGCTGTTTTTT.

The V and J genes are TRBV7-8 and TRBJ2-1, with 10 bases aligning to TRBD2. V shed 4 bases and J 8 bases; nucleotides not matched to a gene: 8. The germline V gene has CDR1 SGHVS and CDR2 FQNEAQ. The length of the CDR3 is 15 residues. CDR3 sequence (DNA): TGTGCCAGCAGCTCTAGCGGGAGATTGGTCGATGAGCAGTTCTTC. Residues: CASSSSGRLVDEQFF.

This sequence joins TRBV28 and TRBJ1-1, with D unclear. There are 14 residues in the CDR3. Germline V gene sequence: CDR1 MDHEN, CDR2 SYDVKM. Trimming pared 2 bases from V and 3 bases from J, leaving 10 bases between. Here the CDR3 reads CASSLVQVYTEAFF. DNA of the CDR3: TGTGCCAGCAGTTTAGTCCAGGTGTACACTGAAGCTTTCTTT.

J is TRBJ2-2 and V is TRBV7-6; TRBD2 matches 11 bases. This CDR3 contains 18 residues. Germline CDR1 reads SGHVS; CDR2 reads FNYEAQ. With 6 bases clipped from V and 7 bases from J, the junction kept 16 bases outside the gene matches. The CDR3 DNA reads as TGTGCCAGCAGTTCCCTAGCGGGGGGTATTCCCCGGGACGGGGAGCTGTTTTTT. Translated: CASSSLAGGIPRDGELFF.

This clone has a handful of counts. The V gene is TRBV4-1, the J gene TRBJ1-5; D call uncertain. This CDR3 spans 15 amino acids. The ends were cut back, 4 bases at V and 1 base at J, with 11 bases in the middle. Germline CDR1 and CDR2: MGHRA and YSYEKL. CDR3 in amino acids: CASSLGGMSNQPQHF. CDR3 bases: TGCGCCAGCAGCCTTGGAGGGATGAGCAATCAGCCCCAGCATTTT.

J is TRBJ1-1 and V is TRBV28; D remains ambiguous. The V gene lost 4 bases and the J gene lost 2 bases, with 8 bases spanning the gap. Germline V lookup: CDR1 MDHEN, CDR2 SYDVKM. CDR3 length: 13 residues. CDR3 nucleotides: TGTGCCAGCAGTTACACAGATAACACTGAAGCTTTCTTT. This encodes CASSYTDNTEAFF.

The rearrangement uses TRBV7-9 and TRBJ2-6, with D hard to call. This CDR3 contains 19 residues. With 5 bases removed from V and 0 bases from J, the gap between germline ends came to 20 bases. The V gene's germline CDR1 is SEHNR and CDR2 FQNEAQ (reference sequence). The CDR3 sequence: CASSPPRVGRPSGANVLTF. The CDR3 region has the DNA TGTGCCAGCAGCCCCCCTCGAGTAGGCAGGCCCTCTGGGGCCAACGTCCTGACTTTC.

This clone occurred once. The CDR3 DNA sequence: TGTGCCATCAGCAGCCTTCCCCTAGAGCGGGACCCCCTCCAAGAGTCCTACGAGCAGTACTTC. It translates to CAISSLPLERDPLQESYEQYF. J is TRBJ2-7 and V is TRBV10-3; 7 bases are shared with TRBD2. In germline, CDR1 is ENHRY, CDR2 SYGVKD. The V gene end was trimmed by 6 bases and the J gene end by 1 base; junction bases not matched to a gene: 27. This CDR3 has 21 amino acids.

The table lists this clone with a few counts. This chain joins TRBV7-5 and TRBJ2-3; whether TRBD2, the table's D call, matches the DNA was not checked. TRBV7-5 is listed as a pseudogene. The CDR3 extends over 17 amino acids. The CDR3 nucleotides are TGTGTCAGAAGCGTATTCCTGGGCAGGACGGACTCAGATACGCAGTATTTT. This gives the protein CVRSVFLGRTDSDTQYF.

The chain couples TRBV25-1 to TRBJ1-1, with D perhaps matching TRBD1 (5 bases). Trimming removed 6 bases from V and 1 base from J, with 12 bases in between. Germline loops: CDR1 MGHDK, CDR2 SYGVNS. The CDR3 length is 14 residues. CDR3 sequence reads: CASSQYTGNTEAFF. DNA of the CDR3: TGTGCCAGCAGCCAATATACAGGGAACACTGAAGCTTTCTTT.

V and J are TRBV28 and TRBJ2-7; 7 bases are a match to TRBD1. This CDR3 is built from 15 residues. J lost 2 bases, V lost 5 bases, and 9 bases had no gene match. Germline CDR1 reads MDHEN; CDR2 reads SYDVKM. Here the CDR3 reads CASSPETGFTYEQYF. Written as DNA, the CDR3 is TGTGCCAGCAGTCCAGAGACAGGGTTTACCTACGAGCAGTACTTC.

This chain uses TRBV7-6 with TRBJ2-2; 10 nucleotides agree with TRBD1. Per the germline V gene, CDR1 is SGHVS and CDR2 is FNYEAQ. The CDR3 has 16 residues. Germline trimming cut 1 base from V and 7 bases from J; bases unmatched to any gene: 6. Here the CDR3 reads CASSLERTGGDGELFF. CDR3 DNA: TGTGCCAGCAGCTTAGAACGGACAGGGGGGGACGGGGAGCTGTTTTTT.